This TCR beta chain was sequenced for a study of T-cell memory formation after mild COVID-19. Study-wide findings and caveats: Most CD4+ clones that shrank were in CM and EM, while CD8+ ones turned up in EMRA. Second-wave clones that peaked on day 37 lacked confirmed SARS-CoV-2 specificity.

Details on this clonotype: Its cognate antigen is unknown.

TCRdb itself ran the 5' RACE reads through MiXCR, one entry per CDR3 protein. Of about 410,000 distinct CDR3 sequences listed, more than 15% were seen once; the top ten hold roughly a fifth. V lost 0 bases to trimming and J lost 2 bases, with 8 bases between them. This CDR3 region has 15 residues. The germline CDR1 and CDR2 sequences are SGHDN and FVKESK. This chain joins TRBV14 and TRBJ1-3, with D unresolved. The TCR was taken from a young man who had mild COVID-19 (a few samples of this study predate the infection). Cell type and time point are not known. Specimen: PBMCs or a T cell subset sorted from them (not recorded which). CDR3 protein: CASSQEAVTGNTIYF. The CDR3 DNA follows: TGTGCCAGCAGCCAAGAGGCGGTTACTGGAAACACCATATATTTT.